A single sample is the source of the 13 T cell receptor beta chains below, sequenced in a study of blood T cell repertoires in COVID-19. Libraries were prepared by immunoSEQ multiplex PCR; TCRdb keeps only in-frame clonotypes and omits some of them. Among about 330,000 clones, approximately 87% were seen once, and the ten largest hold over 4%. The sample taken for sequencing was PBMCs or T cells enriched from blood (not recorded which). These receptor sequences come from a woman aged 25 to 39 who had recovered from COVID-19.

In the case of this clone: The same CDR3 arises from other DNA sequences in this sample as well. CDR3 in amino acids: CASSQPGQGNEKLFF. The CDR3 DNA sequence: TGTGCCAGCAGCCAACCGGGACAGGGAAATGAAAAACTGTTTTTT. The gene calls are TRBV4-2 and TRBJ1-4; TRBD1 matches at 9 bases. CDR1 and CDR2 from the germline V gene are LGHNA and YNFKEQ. The CDR3 is 15 residues long. The junction had 3 bases not matched to a gene; V was cut back by 2 bases and J by 5 bases.

This chain uses TRBV4-1 with TRBJ2-5, with TRBD2 identical over 11 bases. The ends lost 1 base at V and 2 bases at J; junction bases unmatched: 3. CDR1 is MGHRA, CDR2 YSYEKL, per germline. The CDR3 contains 16 residues. The CDR3 DNA reads TGCGCCAGCAGCCAAGGGACTAGCGGGCCGCAAGAGACCCAGTACTTC. This codes for CASSQGTSGPQETQYF.

V is TRBV3-1 (or the pseudogene TRBV3-2) and J is TRBJ2-3; D gene unclear. The CDR3 has 14 residues. V was pared by 2 bases and J by 1 base, with 7 bases between. CDR1 is LGHDT and CDR2 is YNNKEL in the germline V gene (reference sequence). The CDR3 spells CASSQRIGTDTQYF. In DNA form, the CDR3 reads TGTGCCAGCAGCCAACGCATAGGCACAGATACGCAGTATTTT.

The sample holds many counts of this clone. The chain carries TRBV11-2 and TRBJ2-7; D call uncertain. Germline lookup yields CDR1 SGHAT and CDR2 FQNNGV. V dropped 5 bases and J dropped 6 bases, with 14 bases sitting between them. The CDR3 runs to 13 residues. This CDR3 is CASSINSLGEQYF. The CDR3 DNA follows: TGTGCCAGCAGCATTAATTCTCTAGGCGAGCAGTACTTC.

V gene TRBV7-8 combines with J gene TRBJ1-5; D perhaps matches TRBD1 (5 bases). Germline values: CDR1 SGHVS, CDR2 FQNEAQ. V lost 1 base to trimming and J lost 6 bases, with 13 bases between them. The CDR3 has 15 residues. CDR3 sequence reads: CASSLVIQGGQPQHF. CDR3 DNA: TGTGCCAGCAGCTTAGTTATTCAGGGAGGTCAGCCCCAGCATTTT.

This sequence joins TRBV5-5 and TRBJ1-1; tentative D call: TRBD1 (6 bases). Trimming cost V 4 bases and J 2 bases, with 12 bases left between them. Germline CDR1 is SGHKS and CDR2 is YYEKEE (reference sequence). The CDR3 is 14 residues long. The CDR3 reads CASSLRDINTEAFF. In nucleotides, the CDR3 is TGTGCCAGCAGCCTCCGGGACATTAACACTGAAGCTTTCTTT.

V usage is TRBV11-2 and J usage is TRBJ2-1; D is ambiguous. The CDR3 has 14 residues. Trimming cost V 0 bases and J 7 bases, with 10 bases left between them. Germline V gene data show CDR1 as SGHAT and CDR2 as FQNNGV. The CDR3 loop is CASSLDWSRNEQFF. CDR3 DNA: TGTGCCAGCAGCTTAGATTGGTCTAGGAATGAGCAGTTCTTC.

The genes are TRBV5-6 and TRBJ2-2, with 8 bases fitting TRBD1. The CDR3 totals 17 residues. Germline-derived CDR1 and CDR2 are SGHDT and YYEEEE. The ends lost 4 bases at V and 7 bases at J; junction bases unmatched: 15. This CDR3 is CASSPGWTGTVIGELFF. In nucleotides, the CDR3 is TGTGCCAGCAGCCCTGGGTGGACAGGGACAGTTATCGGGGAGCTGTTTTTT.

This clone occurred once. The rearrangement uses TRBV10-3 and TRBJ2-1, with 10 bases matching TRBD1. The CDR3 length is 16 residues. Germline CDR1 and CDR2: ENHRY and SYGVKD. V trimming: 8 bases; J trimming: 15 bases; junction bases outside the gene matches: 22. The CDR3, as DNA: TGTGCCATCGTATCGGATGGAGGGACAGGGGACCCGCGTATGTTCTTC. This codes for CAIVSDGGTGDPRMFF.

The V and J genes are TRBV12-3 or TRBV12-4 and TRBJ2-7; D not certain. This CDR3 has 13 residues. Trimming pared 6 bases from V and 5 bases from J, leaving 14 bases between. This chain's CDR3 is CASRANPRDEQYF. The CDR3 DNA reads as TGTGCCAGCAGGGCCAATCCCCGGGACGAGCAGTACTTC.

This chain links TRBV11-2 with TRBJ2-3; 7 bases agree with TRBD2. The junction had 5 bases not matched to a gene; V was cut back by 3 bases and J by 2 bases. Germline V gene lookup returns CDR1 SGHAT and CDR2 FQNNGV. CDR3 length: 15 amino acids. CDR3 in amino acids: CASSLTSLSTDTQYF. Written as DNA, the CDR3 is TGTGCCAGCAGCTTGACTAGCCTTTCCACAGATACGCAGTATTTT.

This rearrangement joins TRBV2 to TRBJ1-5, with D unclear. Germline V gene lookup returns CDR1 SNHLY and CDR2 FYNNEI. This CDR3 region has 15 residues. V lost 6 bases and J lost 1, with 13 bases in between. This CDR3 is CASSRDWVSNQPQHF. The CDR3 DNA reads as TGTGCCAGCAGCCGAGACTGGGTGAGCAATCAGCCCCAGCATTTT.

This sequence joins TRBV6-5 and TRBJ2-7; TRBD2 aligns across 8 bases. The ends lost 2 bases at V and 3 bases at J; junction bases unmatched: 3. The CDR3 spans 14 residues. Germline V gene lookup returns CDR1 MNHEY and CDR2 SVGAGI. CDR3 sequence (DNA): TGTGCCAGCAGTTACGACGGGGGGGTCTACGAGCAGTACTTC. Its translation: CASSYDGGVYEQYF.